These 2 T cell receptor beta chains came from one sample sequenced in a study of blood T cell repertoires in COVID-19 (dated by TCRdb to about 2020). Library prep was done by the immunoSEQ multiplex PCR assay. TCRdb holds this immuneACCESS table with in-frame rearrangements only. Some clones are missing; in checked studies, unresolved V genes explain under half, and the rest has no known cause. This sample has under 20,000 clones in its table, and roughly 91% of those were observed once. About 5% of the sample lies in the top ten. The sequenced material came from peripheral blood. The receptor source for this set is a human donor in a cohort sampled during active COVID-19.

The chain has TRBV11-2 and TRBJ2-1; a weak D match, TRBD2 (5 bases). CDR3 length equals 15 residues. The V end was cut by 6 bases, the J end by 0 bases, with 12 bases between. Germline loops: CDR1 SGHAT, CDR2 FQNNGV. CDR3 nucleotides: TGTGCCAGCAGATCAAGCGGTAGCTCCTACAATGAGCAGTTCTTC. This codes for CASRSSGSSYNEQFF.

This clone was counted between two and nine times. This chain uses TRBV7-2 with TRBJ2-1, with 7 bases aligning to TRBD2. V lost 5 bases and J lost 8; bases outside the gene matches: 15. In germline, CDR1 is SGHTA, CDR2 FQGNSA. This CDR3 is 16 amino acids long. The CDR3 sequence: CASSQRWTSGWDEQFF. The CDR3 region has the DNA TGTGCCAGCAGCCAAAGATGGACTAGTGGGTGGGATGAGCAGTTCTTC.